What follows describes a single T cell receptor (beta chain). The target antigen is unknown. The data belong to a study of cytomegalovirus exposure and HLA in healthy donors. Whole-study context: Roughly 86 million unique TCRs from HLA-typed donors made up an early data release. Whole-study findings and limits: The listing of some 170 TCR beta chains classed them as cytomegalovirus-associated. Later on, a genetic analysis was performed. It linked a missense variant in DCLRE1C with V- and J-gene trimming of TCR beta.

The study ran its PCR with 60 Vbeta and 13 Jbeta primers. Only in-frame clones appear in the TCRdb table, and some are missing; sequencing was by immunoSEQ multiplex PCR. The repertoire holds about 180,000 clones, over 70% seen once, with roughly 3.5% in the top ten. The CDR3 sequence is 13 residues long. The trim removed 6 bases at V and 7 bases at J, leaving 5 bases unmatched. Looked up from germline, CDR1 is SQVTM and CDR2 is ANQGSEA. The specimen was PBMCs. V and J are TRBV29-1 and TRBJ2-3; 12 bases are a match to TRBD2. The clonotype was recovered from a woman in her sixties in good health and CMV-seropositive. The CDR3 protein is CSVPSGGANTQYF. In DNA form, the CDR3 reads TGCAGCGTCCCTAGCGGGGGGGCGAATACGCAGTATTTT.